This T cell receptor (beta chain) was obtained from a study of TIL therapy for anti-PD-1-resistant metastatic lung cancer. Germline V gene sequence: CDR1 SGHTA, CDR2 FQGNSA. The CDR3 consists of 14 residues. The V gene lost 4 bases and the J gene lost 10 bases, with 17 bases spanning the gap. Whole-study results and caveats: Infused TIL clonotypes partially replaced the baseline blood repertoire, then decayed over months.

Time point described: pre-treatment sample, taken before nivolumab and TIL therapy. The immunoSEQ assay was v3. Survey-level samples got 2 million or so read pairs; deep-level samples got roughly 4.5-6 million. Assay used: immunoSEQ multiplex PCR; TCRdb lists only in-frame clones, some missing. Of some 60,000 clones listed, about 73% are singletons. To note about this clone: The target antigen is unknown.

The source material was blood, sampled at baseline. This sequence originates from a person aged 25-79 years with non-small cell lung cancer. This rearrangement joins TRBV7-2 to TRBJ2-1, with D possibly TRBD2 on 5 matching bases. CDR3 sequence: CASSSMRVSSEQFF. In DNA, the CDR3 is TGTGCCAGCAGCTCAATGCGGGTCTCATCGGAGCAGTTCTTC. The full variable domain, its missing parts supplied by reference TRBV7-2 and TRBJ2-1, is GAGVSQSPSNKVTEKGKDVELRCDPISGHTALYWYRQSLGQGLEFLIYFQGNSAPDKSGLPSDRFSAERTGGSVSTLTIQRTQQEDSAVYLCASSSMRVSSEQFFGPGTRLTVL.